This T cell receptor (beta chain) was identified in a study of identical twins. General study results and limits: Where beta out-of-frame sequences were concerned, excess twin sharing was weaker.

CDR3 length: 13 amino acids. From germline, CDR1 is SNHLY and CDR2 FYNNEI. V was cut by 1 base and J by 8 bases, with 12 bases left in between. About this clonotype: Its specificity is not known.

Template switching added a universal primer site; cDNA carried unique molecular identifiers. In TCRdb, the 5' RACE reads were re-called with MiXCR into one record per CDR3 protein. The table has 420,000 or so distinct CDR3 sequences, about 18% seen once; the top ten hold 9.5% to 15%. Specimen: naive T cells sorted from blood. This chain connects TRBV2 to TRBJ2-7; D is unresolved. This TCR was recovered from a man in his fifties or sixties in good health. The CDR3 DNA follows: TGTGCCAGCAGTGAAGGTGACGGCCCCCAGCAGTACTTC. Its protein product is CASSEGDGPQQYF.